This record looks at one T cell receptor (beta chain) sequence and its context. This receptor's antigen is unknown. Base qualities are not at hand, and no much larger clone is one base apart. The sample's treatment or condition label is to be understood as: approximately nine-day PBMC culture with coronavirus spike peptide pools or control peptides (ViraFEST assay). The ViraFEST assay, used in the study, expanded antigen-specific T cells with peptide pools and then identified the expanded clonotypes through TCR sequencing. Positive SARS-CoV-2 PCR tests in the convalescent patients dated from March to December 2020, before Alpha, Beta and Delta variants emerged in the United States. PBMCs were cultured at around 2 million per well in IMDM supplemented with around 5.5% human AB serum and 9.5 to 10 IU/ml IL-2, with 9.5 to 10 ug/ml peptide pools added. Half of the culture medium was replaced with fresh IL-2-containing medium on days 3 and 7. After 10 days of culture, CD4+ T cells were isolated by negative selection using the EasySep CD4+ T cell isolation kit. Ficoll-Paque Plus gradient centrifugation was used to isolate PBMCs from whole blood, and the isolated PBMCs were then either used fresh or cryopreserved at -140C. Culture conditions were generally each tested in triplicate wells.

These data belong to a study of vaccination and CD4 T cells after COVID-19 (dated by TCRdb to about 2022). At the level of the whole study: Every convalescent patient had a positive nasal swab PCR test for SARS-CoV-2, with mild disease in nine or ten patients and severe disease in one. In under twelve COVID-19 convalescent patients and a handful of infection-naive healthy vaccine recipients, researchers compared the spike-specific CD4+ TCR repertoire from before mRNA vaccination with the repertoire from after. The cultures were stimulated with overlapping spike peptide pools from SARS-CoV-2 and from the common cold coronaviruses HCoV-NL63, HCoV-OC43 and HCoV-229E. The convalescent cohort comprised six males and four females, including two Hispanic individuals, seven Caucasians, two Asians and one multiracial person. Post-COVID blood samples from convalescent patients were collected a median of roughly 100 days after diagnosis, with a range of about 35 to 180 days. Two doses of either the Pfizer-BioNTech BNT162b2 vaccine (n=8) or the Moderna mRNA-1273 vaccine (n=2) were administered to participants. Post-vaccine blood samples were obtained a median of around 74 days after the second vaccine dose, with a range of roughly 13 to 250 days. Control cultures received a CEFX viral epitope pool as the positive control, an HIV-1 Nef peptide pool as the negative control, or no peptide. Results and caveats for the whole study, not just this receptor: An increase in the median number of SARS-CoV-2-reactive clonotypes from more than 20 after infection to 38 after vaccination was observed, but the change was not found to be significant. Relatively few convalescent patients were included in the study, and early timepoints after natural infection were not analyzed. In convalescent patients, a median about 86% of post-vaccine SARS-CoV-2-reactive clones were detected only after vaccination, suggesting vaccine-specific priming. Of the vaccine-specific clones in convalescent patients, 304 of 307, or nearly all, reacted only to SARS-CoV-2 spike and did not cross-react with common cold coronaviruses.

The CDR3 runs 15 amino acids, cysteine and phenylalanine included. Just the 45-base CDR3 DNA is kept, in frame starting at base 1. CDR1 and CDR2 are drawn from the germline V gene: MDHEN, SYDVKM. V was cut back by 5 bases and J by 2 bases, leaving a gap of 16 bases between them. The library came from PCR. DNA from cultured CD4+ T cells underwent TCR sequencing with the Oncomine TCR Beta short-read assay at the Johns Hopkins FTIC core. The QIAamp micro DNA kit was used to extract genomic DNA from the cultured CD4+ T cells. Oncomine TCR Beta libraries made from cultured CD4+ T cells were pooled using unique dual indexes and sequenced on an Illumina iSeq 100. The paper's processing steps were these. Non-productive sequences were removed, and CDR3s not starting with C, not ending with F or W, or shorter than 7 amino acids were discarded. The MANAFEST web application identified antigen-specific clonotypes by comparing peptide-stimulated wells against reference wells and other culture wells. Positive clones required FDR below 0.05, an odds ratio above 5, and productive frequency above 0.1% in at least two of three replicate wells. A clonotype counted as cross-reactive if it showed significant expansion both in the SARS-CoV-2 spike wells and in at least one common cold coronavirus spike condition. CDR3 homology was assessed with Levenshtein distances (stringdist) and unrooted phylogenetic trees (ape) in R version 3.6.1. TCRdb itself trimmed the public reads at Q25 with fastp, ran MiXCR and retained productive beta chains. Rows with one shared CDR3 protein collapse into an entry with the most common genes and DNA. TCRdb's processing, not the study's, gives the V and J calls here. The sample table shows under 15,000 distinct CDR3 sequences, and 50% are seen once. Jointly, the top ten make up nearly 20% of the sample.

In this chain, TRBV28 is recombined with TRBJ2-7; no D gene is confidently identified. Material for sequencing was CD4+ T cells from blood, cultured in vitro. The clonotype comes from a human donor who had recovered from COVID-19. CDR3 reads: CASSGPTESPYEQYF. The bases read TGTGCCAGCAGTGGCCCTACAGAATCCCCCTACGAGCAGTACTTC.